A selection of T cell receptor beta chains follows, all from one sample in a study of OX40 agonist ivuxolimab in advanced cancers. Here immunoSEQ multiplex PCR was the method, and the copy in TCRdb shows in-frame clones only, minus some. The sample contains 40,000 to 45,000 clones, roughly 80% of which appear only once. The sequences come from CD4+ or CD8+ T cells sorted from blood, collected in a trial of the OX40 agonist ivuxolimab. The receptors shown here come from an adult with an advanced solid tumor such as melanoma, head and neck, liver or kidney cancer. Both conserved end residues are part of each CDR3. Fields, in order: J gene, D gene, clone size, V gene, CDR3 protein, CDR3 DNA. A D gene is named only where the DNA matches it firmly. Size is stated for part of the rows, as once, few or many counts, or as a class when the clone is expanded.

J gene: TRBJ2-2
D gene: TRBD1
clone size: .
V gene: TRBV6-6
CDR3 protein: CASSRTGGNGELFF
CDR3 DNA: TGTGCCAGCAGTCGGACAGGGGGCAACGGGGAGCTGTTTTTT

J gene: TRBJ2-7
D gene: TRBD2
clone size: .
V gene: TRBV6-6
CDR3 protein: CASSYTPSGASYEQYF
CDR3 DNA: TGTGCCAGCAGTTACACGCCCAGCGGGGCATCCTACGAGCAGTACTTC

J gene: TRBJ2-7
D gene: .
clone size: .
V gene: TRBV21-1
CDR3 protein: CASSTRTPRGYEQYF
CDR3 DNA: TGTGCCAGCAGCACCCGGACCCCACGAGGCTACGAGCAGTACTTC

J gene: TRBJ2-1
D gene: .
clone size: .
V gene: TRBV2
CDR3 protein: CASSEMAGVNEQFF
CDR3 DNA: TGTGCCAGCAGTGAAATGGCGGGTGTTAATGAGCAGTTCTTC

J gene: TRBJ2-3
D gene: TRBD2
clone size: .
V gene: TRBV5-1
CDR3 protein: CASSLVGLAGGGTDTQYF
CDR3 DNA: TGCGCCAGCAGCTTGGTGGGACTAGCGGGAGGAGGCACAGATACGCAGTATTTT

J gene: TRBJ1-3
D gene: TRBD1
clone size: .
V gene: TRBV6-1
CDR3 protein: CASTEAGGYSGNTIYF
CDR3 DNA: TGTGCCAGCACTGAAGCAGGGGGGTACTCTGGAAACACCATATATTTT

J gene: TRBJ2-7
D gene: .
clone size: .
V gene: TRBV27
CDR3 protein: CASSFLEAGSYEQYF
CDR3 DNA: TGTGCCAGCAGCTTTCTTGAGGCGGGATCCTACGAGCAGTACTTC

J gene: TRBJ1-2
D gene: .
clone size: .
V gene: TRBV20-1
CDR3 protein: CGSRQAPGHTF
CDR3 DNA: TGCGGAAGTAGACAGGCCCCTGGCCACACCTTC

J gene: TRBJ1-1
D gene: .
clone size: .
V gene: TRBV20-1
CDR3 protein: CSASFLTEAFF
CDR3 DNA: TGCAGTGCCTCTTTCTTGACTGAAGCTTTCTTT

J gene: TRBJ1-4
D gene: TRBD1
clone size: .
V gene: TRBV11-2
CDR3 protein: CASSSSRDRGLTNEKLFF
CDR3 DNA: TGTGCCAGCAGCTCAAGCCGGGACAGGGGGCTAACTAATGAAAAACTGTTTTTT

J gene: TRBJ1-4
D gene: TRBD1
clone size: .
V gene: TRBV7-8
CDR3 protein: CASSLGTGHEKLFF
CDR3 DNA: TGTGCCAGCAGCTTAGGGACAGGGCATGAAAAACTGTTTTTT

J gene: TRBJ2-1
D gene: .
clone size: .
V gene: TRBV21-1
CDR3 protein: CASSKGWASGDLFYNEQFF
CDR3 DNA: TGTGCCAGCAGCAAAGGGTGGGCTAGCGGGGATCTCTTCTACAATGAGCAGTTCTTC

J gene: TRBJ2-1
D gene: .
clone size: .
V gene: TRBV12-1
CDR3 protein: CASSSREWGHNEQFF
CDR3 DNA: TGTGCCAGCAGCTCCCGGGAATGGGGTCACAATGAGCAGTTCTTC

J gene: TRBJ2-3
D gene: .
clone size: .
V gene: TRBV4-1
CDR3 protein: CATCLGGSEDTQYF
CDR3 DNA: TGCGCTACCTGCTTGGGGGGCTCAGAAGATACGCAGTATTTT

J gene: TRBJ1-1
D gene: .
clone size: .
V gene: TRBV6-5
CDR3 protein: CASGRYLNTEAFF
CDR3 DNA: TGTGCCAGCGGGCGGTACCTGAACACTGAAGCTTTCTTT

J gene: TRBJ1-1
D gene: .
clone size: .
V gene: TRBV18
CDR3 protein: CASSTGVGDTEAFF
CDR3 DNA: TGTGCCAGCTCCACCGGGGTTGGGGACACTGAAGCTTTCTTT

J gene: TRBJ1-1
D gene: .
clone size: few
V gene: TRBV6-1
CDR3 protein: CASSEVYTEAFF
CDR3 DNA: TGTGCCAGCAGTGAAGTCTACACTGAAGCTTTCTTT

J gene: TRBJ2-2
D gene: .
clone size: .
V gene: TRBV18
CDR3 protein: CASSPGVGGFTGELFF
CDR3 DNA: TGTGCCAGCTCACCTGGAGTGGGAGGTTTCACCGGGGAGCTGTTTTTT

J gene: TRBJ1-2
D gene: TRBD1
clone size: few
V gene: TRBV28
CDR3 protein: CASSLDRGQYGYTF
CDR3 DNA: TGTGCCAGCAGCCTCGACAGGGGGCAATATGGCTACACCTTC

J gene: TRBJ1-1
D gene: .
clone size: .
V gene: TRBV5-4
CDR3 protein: CASSLGGAATEAFF
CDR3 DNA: TGTGCCAGCAGCCTCGGTGGGGCGGCCACTGAAGCTTTCTTT